These 20 T cell receptor beta chains share one sample of origin, sequenced in a study of cytomegalovirus exposure and HLA in healthy donors. The repertoire was sequenced with immunoSEQ multiplex PCR; TCRdb's copy has only in-frame clones and lacks some. Of about 120,000 clones listed, 85% to 90% are singletons. The material sequenced was PBMCs. The receptors were sampled from a woman between 18 and 29 years old in good health and CMV-seronegative.

The genes are TRBV28 and TRBJ1-5; no reliable D call. This CDR3 is 12 amino acids long. Germline V gene data show CDR1 as MDHEN and CDR2 as SYDVKM. Trimming took 5 bases from V and 8 from J, leaving 10 bases between them. The CDR3 DNA reads as TGTGCCAGCAGTACACTTGGAGAGCCCCAGCATTTT. Protein product: CASSTLGEPQHF.

The chain is built from TRBV7-6 and TRBJ2-7; 7 bases fit TRBD1. Per the germline V gene, CDR1 is SGHVS and CDR2 is FNYEAQ. V gave up 4 bases and J gave up 4 bases; unmatched junction bases: 7. The CDR3 length is 14 residues. The CDR3 reads CASSSPTGFYEQYF. The DNA for the CDR3 is TGTGCCAGCAGCTCGCCGACAGGGTTTTACGAGCAGTACTTC.

The rearrangement joins TRBV18 to TRBJ2-7; 10 bases are shared with TRBD1. The trim removed 6 bases at V and 4 bases at J, leaving 6 bases unmatched. The CDR3 length is 14 residues. The germline gives CDR1 KGHSH, CDR2 LQKENI. In DNA form, the CDR3 reads TGTGCCAGCTCGGCTGACAGGGGGCGGTACGAGCAGTACTTC. Its translation: CASSADRGRYEQYF.

The rearrangement joins TRBV7-2 to TRBJ2-7, with D perhaps matching TRBD2 (6 bases). In germline, CDR1 is SGHTA, CDR2 FQGNSA. Trimming stripped 5 bases from V and 6 bases from J, with 8 bases between. This CDR3 is built from 11 residues. CDR3 residues: CASSGGSEQYF. In nucleotides, the CDR3 is TGTGCCAGCAGCGGGGGGAGCGAGCAGTACTTC.

This clone was picked up one time. This chain connects TRBV6-5 to TRBJ1-5; D is perhaps TRBD1 (5 bases). The CDR3 runs to 14 residues. Germline V gene sequence: CDR1 MNHEY, CDR2 SVGAGI. Trimming removed 5 bases from V and 3 bases from J, with 11 bases in between. The CDR3 DNA sequence: TGTGCCAGCAGTCTTGGGGGGTTCAATCAGCCCCAGCATTTT. Its translation is CASSLGGFNQPQHF.

The V and J genes are TRBV2 and TRBJ1-4, with 8 bases matching TRBD1. CDR1 SNHLY and CDR2 FYNNEI come from the germline V gene. Trimming cost V 7 bases and J 7 bases; bases outside gene matches: 8. The CDR3 is made up of 14 amino acids. The CDR3 here is CASTFNRGVEKLFF. The DNA for the CDR3 is TGTGCCAGCACTTTCAACAGGGGGGTTGAAAAACTGTTTTTT.

The V call is TRBV5-5, the J call TRBJ2-1; 7 nucleotides line up with TRBD2. The V gene end was trimmed by 3 bases and the J gene end by 8 bases; junction bases not matched to a gene: 5. The CDR3 loop spans 13 amino acids. Per the germline V gene, CDR1 is SGHKS and CDR2 is YYEKEE (reference sequence). The CDR3 coding sequence is TGTGCCAGCAGCTCGCTTGGGAGGGATGAGCAGTTCTTC. This encodes CASSSLGRDEQFF.

The chain is built from TRBV6-1 and TRBJ2-7, with a weak D call TRBD1 (5 bases). The V gene lost 9 bases and the J gene lost 0 bases, with 18 bases spanning the gap. This CDR3 region has 15 residues. CDR1 is MNHNS and CDR2 is SASEGT in the germline V gene. This chain's CDR3 is CASPGPGPSSYEQYV. For the CDR3, the DNA is TGTGCCAGTCCCGGGCCAGGGCCAAGCTCCTACGAGCAGTACGTC.

The chain combines TRBV28 with TRBJ2-7; weak D call: TRBD1 (6 bases). The CDR3 contains 12 residues. With 4 bases removed from V and 12 bases from J, the gap between germline ends came to 16 bases. Germline CDR1 MDHEN, CDR2 SYDVKM. This chain's CDR3 is CASSSSDRSGYF. CDR3 bases: TGTGCCAGCAGTTCCTCGGACAGAAGTGGGTACTTC. Combining the CDR3 with reference TRBV28 and TRBJ2-7 gives the whole variable domain DVKVTQSSRYLVKRTGEKVFLECVQDMDHENMFWYRQDPGLGLRLIYFSYDVKMKEKGDIPEGYSVSREKKERFSLILESASTNQTSMYLCASSSSDRSGYFGPGTRLTVT.

This chain connects TRBV19 to TRBJ1-5; D gene unclear. Germline V CDR1 and CDR2: LNHDA, SQIVND (reference sequence). The CDR3 contains 13 residues. V was cut by 4 bases and J by 9 bases, with 13 bases left in between. The CDR3 is CASSRAPVSPQHF. The CDR3 DNA is TGTGCCAGTAGTAGGGCCCCTGTATCGCCCCAGCATTTT.

This clone appeared a few times. The J gene is TRBJ2-7, the V gene TRBV7-9; TRBD1 agrees at 8 bases. The trim removed 5 bases at V and 1 base at J, leaving 7 bases unmatched. CDR3 length: 15 amino acids. Germline loops: CDR1 SEHNR, CDR2 FQNEAQ (reference sequence). The CDR3, as DNA: TGTGCCAGCAGCCCACTAAGACAGGGGTCCTACGAGCAGTACTTC. Amino acids: CASSPLRQGSYEQYF.

V and J are TRBV2 and TRBJ2-5; 7 bases match TRBD1. Germline CDR1 and CDR2: SNHLY and FYNNEI. V shed 1 base and J 7 bases; nucleotides not matched to a gene: 9. CDR3 length equals 15 residues. This chain's CDR3 is CASSEDHRGPLTQYF. In DNA form, the CDR3 reads TGTGCCAGCAGTGAAGACCATAGGGGGCCCCTGACCCAGTACTTC.

V usage is TRBV18 and J usage is TRBJ1-5, with TRBD1 identical over 12 bases. Germline values: CDR1 KGHSH, CDR2 LQKENI. V lost 3 bases and J lost 2; bases outside the gene matches: 8. CDR3 length: 18 residues. This chain's CDR3 is CASSPAGQGAMGNQPQHF. In nucleotides, the CDR3 is TGTGCCAGCTCACCGGCGGGACAGGGGGCTATGGGCAATCAGCCCCAGCATTTT.

The J gene is TRBJ2-1, the V gene TRBV11-2; TRBD2 aligns across 8 bases. The V gene's germline CDR1 is SGHAT and CDR2 FQNNGV. Trimming removed 4 bases from V and 4 bases from J; junction bases left unmatched: 3. The CDR3 length is 14 residues. In nucleotides, the CDR3 is TGTGCCAGCAGCTCTAGCGGGTCATACAATGAGCAGTTCTTC. This encodes CASSSSGSYNEQFF.

The chain links TRBV28 to TRBJ2-7; no clear D. CDR3 length: 11 residues. CDR1 and CDR2 from the germline V gene are MDHEN and SYDVKM. Trimming cost V 5 bases and J 3 bases, with 5 bases left between them. Here the CDR3 DNA reads TGTGCCAGCAGTACTTTCTACGAGCAGTACTTC. Amino acids: CASSTFYEQYF.

This clone was recorded only once. The V call is TRBV19, the J call TRBJ2-5; D is unclear. V was clipped by 5 bases and J by 5 bases, with 12 bases between them. CDR3 length equals 13 residues. The germline V gene has CDR1 LNHDA and CDR2 SQIVND (reference sequence). Here the CDR3 reads CASSPGAPETQYF. The DNA for the CDR3 is TGTGCCAGTAGTCCCGGAGCCCCCGAGACCCAGTACTTC.

The chain employs TRBV30 and TRBJ2-2, with 12 bases aligning to TRBD2. The germline gives CDR1 GTSNPN, CDR2 SVGIG (reference sequence). The CDR3 has 15 residues. Germline trimming cut 2 bases from V and 4 bases from J; bases unmatched to any gene: 2. CDR3 protein: CAWSSSGGATGELFF. CDR3 DNA: TGTGCCTGGAGTTCTAGCGGGGGGGCCACCGGGGAGCTGTTTTTT.

CDR3 region: CASSQDQGTYEQYV. DNA for the CDR3: TGCGCCAGCAGCCAAGACCAGGGGACCTACGAGCAGTACGTC. This chain joins TRBV4-1 and TRBJ2-7; maybe TRBD1 (6 bases). The length of the CDR3 is 14 residues. With 0 bases removed from V and 2 bases from J, the gap between germline ends came to 8 bases. The germline gives CDR1 MGHRA, CDR2 YSYEKL.

Concerning this clone itself: A junction end diverges from the germline sequence, so it may reflect a read error. The chain combines TRBV30 with TRBJ1-2; 7 nucleotides line up with TRBD1. This CDR3 comprises 13 residues. The germline gives CDR1 GTSNPN, CDR2 SVGIG (reference sequence). CDR3 sequence reads: CTWSRDSNYGYTF. The CDR3 DNA reads TGTACCTGGAGTCGGGACAGTAACTATGGCTACACCTTC.

In its sample, this clone was seen a few times. The chain couples TRBV28 to TRBJ1-2; D gene ambiguous. This CDR3 is built from 11 residues. CDR1 and CDR2 (germline): MDHEN, SYDVKM. V gave up 2 bases and J gave up 7 bases, with 5 bases separating them. The CDR3 sequence: CASSLAGGYTF. The CDR3 coding sequence is TGTGCCAGCAGTTTAGCGGGTGGCTACACCTTC.